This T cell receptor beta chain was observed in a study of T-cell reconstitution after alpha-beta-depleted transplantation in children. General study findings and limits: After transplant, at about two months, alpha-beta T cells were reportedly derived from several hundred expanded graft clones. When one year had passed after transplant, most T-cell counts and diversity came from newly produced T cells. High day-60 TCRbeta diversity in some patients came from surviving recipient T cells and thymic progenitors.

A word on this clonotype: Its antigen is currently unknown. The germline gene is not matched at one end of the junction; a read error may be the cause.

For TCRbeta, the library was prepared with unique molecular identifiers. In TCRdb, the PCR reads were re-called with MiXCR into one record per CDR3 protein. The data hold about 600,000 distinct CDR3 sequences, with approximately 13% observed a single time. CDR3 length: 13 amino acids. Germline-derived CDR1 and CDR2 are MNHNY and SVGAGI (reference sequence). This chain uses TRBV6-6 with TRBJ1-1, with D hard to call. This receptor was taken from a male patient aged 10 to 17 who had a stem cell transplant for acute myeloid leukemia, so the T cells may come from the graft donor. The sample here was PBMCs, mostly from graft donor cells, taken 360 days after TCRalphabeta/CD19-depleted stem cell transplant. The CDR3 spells CASSLTVNAEAFF. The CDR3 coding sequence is TGTGCCAGCAGTTTGACGGTGAACGCTGAAGCTTTCTTT.